This TCR beta chain was profiled in a study of blood T cells in healthy people across ages (dated by TCRdb to between 2015 and 2016). Regarding the complete study: In model experiments, roughly one uniquely barcoded TCR beta cDNA molecule per two T cells was captured by template switching. Four age groups were formed from the donors: young (average about 15 years), middle-aged (more than 35), aged (roughly 59) and long-lived (about 75). Using deep sequencing normalized with unique cDNA molecular identifiers, the study measured how TCR beta repertoire diversity changes with age. To avoid experimental bias, donors of different ages were spread randomly across the sequencing lanes. Using the same blood draw, the study looked at two additional independent replicas of 1 million unique cDNA reads for two donors, one aged 18 to 30 and the other aged 80 or older. What the authors observed across the whole study: Observed TCR beta diversity per million T cells fell roughly linearly with age, and a significant reduction was already apparent by age about 36. Bulk unsorted PBMC profiling prevented conclusive comparison of naive and antigen-experienced compartments. The percentage of naive T cells measured by flow cytometry correlated strongly with observed TCR beta diversity. Estimates of total diversity based on one million sequenced T cells were considered lower bounds and underestimates. Donor CMV infection status was unknown, potentially confounding age-related changes in expanded clonotypes. Compared with the aged group, the long-lived group had more naive CD4+ T cells, fewer expanded clones and increased TCR diversity, suggesting age selection.

Points on this clonotype: The antigen this receptor binds is unknown. There are no base qualities to consult, and no much larger clone falls within one base.

From the cysteine up to the phenylalanine, the CDR3 has a length of 13 residues. Here the CDR3 DNA is all that survives: 39 bases in frame from base 1. According to the germline V gene, CDR1 reads SGHTA and CDR2 reads FQGNSA. V loses 4 bases of germline sequence and J loses 4 bases, and the interval between the two ends is 9 bases. The library was obtained by 5' RACE. The instrument given in TCRdb is Illumina HiSeq 2500. A second PCR of about 6 to 11 cycles was performed with a sample-barcoded 5' primer and a J-beta primer mix. Each TCR beta cDNA molecule received a unique molecular identifier from a template-switch 5' adaptor carrying 12 random nucleotides. At least 2.5 million CDR3-containing paired-end reads were obtained from each sample. First-strand cDNA synthesis was performed from all RNA using the Mint cDNA synthesis kit, with priming by a TRBC-specific oligonucleotide. Following uracil-DNA glycosylase treatment, a first 18-cycle PCR with universal primers M1SS and BC2_uni_R was performed on all cDNA. The authors' analysis ran thus. Each sample was normalized by randomly selecting 1 million high-quality reads, each carrying a distinct molecular identifier. Instead of being binned into consensus sequences, reads with shared molecular identifiers were discarded. MiTCR, run with a Q25 quality threshold and the strictest error-elimination algorithm, handled CDR3 identification, clonotype clustering and error correction. A nonparametric unseen species model with Euler transformation was used to estimate lower-bound total TCR beta diversity. TCRdb reworked the public reads: Q25 trimming with fastp, MiXCR clone assembly, productive beta chains retained. Each entry merges the rows of one CDR3 protein and shows their most common DNA and genes. TCRdb's processing, not the study's, gives the V and J calls here. The sample yields around 580,000 distinct CDR3 sequences; more than 45% were counted once. Roughly 25% of the sample is held by the ten biggest clonotypes.

The roughly 38 donors, aged about 6 to 100 years, were systemically healthy Caucasian individuals from Russia. Ten milliliters of peripheral blood were drawn from each donor into EDTA-treated Vacutainer tubes. Ficoll-Paque density-gradient centrifugation was used to isolate PBMCs, with at least 6 million obtained per sample. Trizol reagent was used to extract total RNA from PBMCs, with at least 5 micrograms per sample. For every donor, flow cytometry on a PBMC aliquot measured the percentage of naive CD45RAhigh/CD27high T cells. This chain joins TRBV7-2 to TRBJ2-3, with no confident D gene call. Sequenced input: blood. This TCR came from a man older than 75 in good health. CDR3 region: CASSSPRPDTQYF. The DNA sequence is given as TGTGCCAGCAGCTCCCCTAGACCAGATACGCAGTATTTT.